The 29 T cell receptor beta chains presented below share a single source sample, sequenced in a study of cytomegalovirus exposure and HLA in healthy donors. PCR used 60 Vbeta primers and 13 Jbeta primers. Sequenced by immunoSEQ multiplex PCR; TCRdb stores in-frame clones only, minus some. The sample includes roughly 89,000 clones, about four fifths of them seen just once. The sample comprised PBMCs. The receptor source for this set is a woman younger than 45 in good health and CMV-seronegative.

The J gene is TRBJ1-2, the V gene TRBV11-2; 7 bases match TRBD1. Germline V gene data show CDR1 as SGHAT and CDR2 as FQNNGV. Germline trimming cut 5 bases from V and 2 bases from J; bases unmatched to any gene: 5. The CDR3 totals 14 residues. The CDR3 DNA reads as TGTGCCAGCAGCGAAATGACAGGGAACTATGGCTACACCTTC. Residues: CASSEMTGNYGYTF.

This clone was recorded a few times. J is TRBJ2-7 and V is TRBV21-1; the table's D call TRBD2 went unverified against the DNA. TRBV21-1 is a recognized pseudogene. The CDR3 runs 11 residues. The chain's CDR3 is CASSSPHEQYF. In DNA form, the CDR3 reads TGTGCCAGCAGCTCTCCCCACGAGCAGTACTTC.

This clone turned up a few times. The chain combines TRBV5-6 with TRBJ2-5; 7 bases are a match to TRBD1. The CDR3 runs 14 residues. The trim removed 4 bases at V and 5 bases at J, leaving 8 bases unmatched. CDR1 is SGHDT and CDR2 is YYEEEE in the germline V gene. CDR3 sequence: CASSPGGREETQYF. The DNA of the CDR3 is TGTGCCAGCAGCCCAGGGGGTAGGGAGGAGACCCAGTACTTC.

This clone was detected only a few times. The CDR3 nucleotides are TGTGCCAGCAGGGGCGGGAGCACAGATACGCAGTATTTT. Its protein product is CASRGGSTDTQYF. The gene calls are TRBV6-5 and TRBJ2-3, with D perhaps matching TRBD2 (5 bases). Germline V gene data show CDR1 as MNHEY and CDR2 as SVGAGI. The CDR3 contains 13 residues. V was clipped by 6 bases and J by 0 bases, with 7 bases between them.

This clone occurred once. The J gene is TRBJ2-5, the V gene TRBV29-1; 8 nucleotides agree with TRBD2. Germline V lookup: CDR1 SQVTM, CDR2 ANQGSEA. V was pared by 4 bases and J by 4 bases, with 8 bases of the junction left unmatched. The CDR3 contains 14 residues. The CDR3 DNA reads TGCAGCGTTGTGGGACTAGTCAGAGGAGAGACCCAGTACTTC. It yields the protein CSVVGLVRGETQYF.

The rearrangement links TRBV7-9 to TRBJ2-2; 7 nucleotides match TRBD2. V lost 2 bases, J lost 0 bases, and 6 bases stayed unmatched. CDR3 length: 17 amino acids. Germline lookup yields CDR1 SEHNR and CDR2 FQNEAQ (reference sequence). DNA for the CDR3: TGTGCCAGCAGCTTAATTTCTAGCGGCACGAACACCGGGGAGCTGTTTTTT. Protein product: CASSLISSGTNTGELFF.

This chain joins TRBV28 and TRBJ2-1, with 7 bases matching TRBD1. Germline V gene sequence: CDR1 MDHEN, CDR2 SYDVKM. With V trimmed by 5 bases and J by 10 bases, 2 bases remained unmatched. The CDR3 runs to 11 residues. The CDR3 sequence: CASSADREQFF. The CDR3 DNA reads as TGTGCCAGCAGTGCGGACAGGGAGCAGTTCTTC.

The chain uses TRBV9 and TRBJ2-5; the match to TRBD1 covers 7 bases. V dropped 6 bases and J dropped 1; count of bases not matched to a gene: 3. CDR1 and CDR2 (germline): SGDLS, YYNGEE. The CDR3 spans 13 residues. CDR3: CASNRDSQETQYF. The DNA for the CDR3 is TGTGCCAGCAATAGGGACAGCCAAGAGACCCAGTACTTC. The full variable domain, completed using reference TRBV9 and TRBJ2-5, is DSGVTQTPKHLITATGQRVTLRCSPRSGDLSVYWYQQSLDQGLQFLIQYYNGEERAKGNILERFSAQQFPDLHSELNLSSLELGDSALYFCASNRDSQETQYFGPGTRLLVL.

This CDR3 is CASSQTGDTQPQHF. The CDR3 coding sequence is TGTGCCAGCAGCCAGACAGGGGATACTCAGCCCCAGCATTTT. The chain links TRBV9 to TRBJ1-5; 8 bases are a match to TRBD1. CDR1 and CDR2 from the germline V gene are SGDLS and YYNGEE. V gave up 4 bases and J gave up 6 bases; unmatched junction bases: 6. The CDR3 has 14 amino acids.

The chain couples TRBV11-2 to TRBJ2-7, with D possibly TRBD1 on 5 matching bases. CDR1 is SGHAT and CDR2 is FQNNGV in the germline V gene. The CDR3 is 14 amino acids. V was trimmed by 6 bases and J by 1 base, leaving 13 bases between them. The CDR3 DNA reads TGTGCCAGCAGTCCCCGGCAGGGTTCCTACGAGCAGTACTTC. Its translation is CASSPRQGSYEQYF.

The V call is TRBV6-5, the J call TRBJ1-2, with TRBD1 matching over 7 bases. Germline V gene data show CDR1 as MNHEY and CDR2 as SVGAGI. CDR3 length: 15 residues. Germline trimming cut 0 bases from V and 5 bases from J; bases unmatched to any gene: 6. CDR3 region: CASSYSLSTGYGYTF. The CDR3 nucleotides read TGTGCCAGCAGTTACTCTCTTTCGACAGGGTATGGCTACACCTTC.

The chain carries TRBV18 and TRBJ2-7, with TRBD2 as a possible D gene (6 bases). This CDR3 region has 15 residues. Trimming pared 0 bases from V and 6 bases from J, leaving 15 bases between. Germline CDR1 and CDR2: KGHSH and LQKENI. DNA of the CDR3: TGTGCCAGCTCACCACCGGGGCGGGAACGTACCGAGCAGTACTTC. Its protein is CASSPPGRERTEQYF.

This clone was seen only once. The chain has TRBV10-2 and TRBJ1-2, with D hard to call. The CDR3 covers 13 residues. V lost 2 bases, J lost 8 bases, and 12 bases lay in between. Germline V gene data show CDR1 as WSHSY and CDR2 as SAAADI. The CDR3 sequence is CASSERSPGGYTF. For the CDR3, the DNA is TGCGCCAGCAGTGAGCGTAGTCCGGGGGGCTACACCTTC.

The chain has TRBV5-5 and TRBJ2-7; D is perhaps TRBD2 (6 bases). CDR1 and CDR2 from the germline V gene are SGHKS and YYEKEE (reference sequence). The CDR3 extends over 14 amino acids. V was pared by 4 bases and J by 0 bases, with 11 bases between. For the CDR3, the DNA is TGTGCCAGCAGCCCCGGGAGCCACTCCTACGAGCAGTACTTC. Translating it yields CASSPGSHSYEQYF. The entire variable domain, with the rest obtained from reference TRBV5-5 and TRBJ2-7, is as follows: DAGVTQSPTHLIKTRGQQVTLRCSPISGHKSVSWYQQVLGQGPQFIFQYYEKEERGRGNFPDRFSARQFPNYSSELNVNALLLGDSALYLCASSPGSHSYEQYFGPGTRLTVT.

The DNA of the CDR3 is TGCAGCGTTGCGCGGGGAACTGGAAACACCATATATTTT. This gives the protein CSVARGTGNTIYF. The chain employs TRBV29-1 and TRBJ1-3; D gene ambiguous. This CDR3 has 13 amino acids. Germline-derived CDR1 and CDR2 are SQVTM and ANQGSEA. V gave up 4 bases and J gave up 2 bases, with 9 bases separating them.

This chain uses TRBV7-9 with TRBJ1-1; TRBD1 matches 8 bases. Germline V gives CDR1 SEHNR, CDR2 FQNEAQ (reference sequence). The junction had 5 bases not matched to a gene; V was cut back by 3 bases and J by 5 bases. The CDR3 length is 14 residues. As DNA, the CDR3 is TGTGCCAGCAGCTTTTTGACAGGGGTGACTGAAGCTTTCTTT. Amino acid sequence: CASSFLTGVTEAFF.

The chain employs TRBV27 and TRBJ2-7; 7 nucleotides agree with TRBD1. Looked up from germline, CDR1 is MNHEY and CDR2 is SMNVEV (reference sequence). This CDR3 comprises 15 residues. The V and J ends lost 5 bases and 5 bases, in that order; junction bases with no gene match: 12. In DNA form, the CDR3 reads TGTGCCAGCAGTCCAGAACCGGGACAGAACCACGAGCAGTACTTC. Its translation: CASSPEPGQNHEQYF.

V and J are TRBV7-3 and TRBJ2-2, with 8 positions matching TRBD1. Trimming removed 1 base from V and 6 bases from J; junction bases left unmatched: 7. The CDR3 length is 16 residues. Per germline, CDR1 SGHTA and CDR2 FQGTGA. CDR3: CASSLMRQGSAGELFF. The CDR3 DNA reads as TGTGCCAGCAGCTTAATGCGACAGGGGTCGGCCGGGGAGCTGTTTTTT.

The J gene is TRBJ1-1, the V gene TRBV28, with a possible D match to TRBD1 (5 bases). The CDR3 covers 14 residues. The germline V gene encodes CDR1 MDHEN and CDR2 SYDVKM. With 6 bases removed from V and 5 bases from J, the gap between germline ends came to 16 bases. The CDR3 coding sequence is TGTGCCAGCAGCTTCTCTCAGGGATCAACTGAAGCTTTCTTT. This codes for CASSFSQGSTEAFF. The full variable domain, with the rest looked up from reference TRBV28 and TRBJ1-1, is DVKVTQSSRYLVKRTGEKVFLECVQDMDHENMFWYRQDPGLGLRLIYFSYDVKMKEKGDIPEGYSVSREKKERFSLILESASTNQTSMYLCASSFSQGSTEAFFGQGTRLTVV.

This sequence joins TRBV10-1 and TRBJ2-7, with D possibly TRBD2 on 5 matching bases. Germline CDR1 reads WNHNN; CDR2 reads SYGVQD (reference sequence). V dropped 6 bases and J dropped 2 bases, with 14 bases sitting between them. This CDR3 has 14 amino acids. CDR3 sequence reads: CASSEDLKAYEQYF. The CDR3, as DNA: TGCGCCAGCAGCGAGGACTTGAAGGCCTACGAGCAGTACTTC.

The genes are TRBV6-6 and TRBJ2-7; 9 nucleotides agree with TRBD1. This CDR3 region has 14 residues. Unmatched junction bases numbered 5, after V lost 5 bases and J lost 3 bases. Per the germline V gene, CDR1 is MNHNY and CDR2 is SVGAGI (reference sequence). CDR3 DNA: TGTGCCAGCAGTAGGAGACAGGGGGACTACGAGCAGTACTTC. Translated: CASSRRQGDYEQYF.

The rearrangement joins TRBV27 to TRBJ1-6; TRBD1 aligns across 9 bases. Trimming removed 6 bases from V and 10 bases from J; junction bases left unmatched: 16. The CDR3 extends over 17 amino acids. From germline, CDR1 is MNHEY and CDR2 SMNVEV (reference sequence). The CDR3 nucleotides are TGTGCCAGCAGCCGATTACAGGGGGCAAGAGGCAGCTCACCCCTCCACTTT. It yields the protein CASSRLQGARGSSPLHF.

V is TRBV21-1 and J is TRBJ2-1; the table assigns TRBD1, which was not confirmed against the DNA. TRBV21-1 is labeled a pseudogene. There are 16 residues in the CDR3. The CDR3 here is CASSPGGGQGYNEQFF. The CDR3 bases are TGTGCCAGCAGCCCTGGGGGGGGACAGGGGTACAATGAGCAGTTCTTC.

This clone occurred a few times. The chain combines TRBV4-3 with TRBJ2-7; 10 bases match TRBD2. The CDR3 length is 17 residues. The V gene end was trimmed by 4 bases and the J gene end by 6 bases; junction bases not matched to a gene: 15. Germline V gives CDR1 LGHNA, CDR2 YSLEER. The CDR3 region has the DNA TGCGCCAGCAGCCCGATCGGGCTAGCGGGAGTTGGGGTCGAGCAGTACTTC. It yields the protein CASSPIGLAGVGVEQYF.

The rearrangement links TRBV5-4 to TRBJ1-6, with D hard to call. This CDR3 has 14 amino acids. Germline lookup yields CDR1 SGHNT and CDR2 YYREEE (reference sequence). V was shortened by 10 bases and J by 6 bases, with 17 bases between the two germline ends. The CDR3 region is CAFAYRPGNSPLHF. The CDR3 DNA is TGTGCCTTTGCTTACCGCCCGGGTAATTCACCCCTCCACTTT.

The chain joins TRBV18 to TRBJ2-5; 7 bases map to TRBD1. The CDR3 totals 15 residues. Unmatched junction bases numbered 8, after V lost 3 bases and J lost 4 bases. Per germline, CDR1 KGHSH and CDR2 LQKENI. The CDR3 region is CASSPLDRAGETQYF. The DNA of the CDR3 is TGTGCCAGCTCACCCCTTGACAGGGCGGGAGAGACCCAGTACTTC. Full variable domain (outside the CDR3, taken from reference TRBV18 and TRBJ2-5): NAGVMQNPRHLVRRRGQEARLRCSPMKGHSHVYWYRQLPEEGLKFMVYLQKENIIDESGMPKERFSAEFPKEGPSILRIQQVVRGDSAAYFCASSPLDRAGETQYFGPGTRLLVL.

This chain connects TRBV7-2 to TRBJ2-1, with no clear D. The germline CDR1 and CDR2 sequences are SGHTA and FQGNSA. CDR3 length: 14 amino acids. The V end was cut by 1 base, the J end by 4 bases, with 8 bases between. CDR3 sequence: CASSLVHSYNEQFF. CDR3 sequence (DNA): TGTGCCAGCAGCTTAGTTCACAGTTACAATGAGCAGTTCTTC.

This clone was counted between two and nine times. The chain carries TRBV11-2 and TRBJ2-3, with 10 positions matching TRBD1. The trim removed 5 bases at V and 5 bases at J, leaving 7 bases unmatched. Germline loops: CDR1 SGHAT, CDR2 FQNNGV. This CDR3 has 15 residues. The CDR3 is CASSLWTGGVDTQYF. The CDR3 bases are TGTGCCAGCAGCCTCTGGACAGGGGGGGTAGATACGCAGTATTTT.

For this clone: At one of its ends the junction is not consistent with the germline gene, which may arise from a read error. This chain uses TRBV7-9 with TRBJ2-1; D unresolved. Looked up from germline, CDR1 is SEHNR and CDR2 is FQNEAQ (reference sequence). This CDR3 is built from 12 residues. The CDR3 is CAGRSSYNEQFF. The CDR3 nucleotides read TGTGCCGGCAGGAGCTCCTACAATGAGCAGTTCTTC.